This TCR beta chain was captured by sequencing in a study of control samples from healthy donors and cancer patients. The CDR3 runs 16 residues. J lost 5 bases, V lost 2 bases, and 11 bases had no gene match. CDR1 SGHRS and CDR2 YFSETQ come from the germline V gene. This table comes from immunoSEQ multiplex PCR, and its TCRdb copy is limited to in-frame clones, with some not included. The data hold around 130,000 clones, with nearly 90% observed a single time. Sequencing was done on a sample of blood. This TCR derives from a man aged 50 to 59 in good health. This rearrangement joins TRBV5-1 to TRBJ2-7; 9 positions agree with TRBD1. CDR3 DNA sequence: TGCGCCAGCAGCTTTCCTCCGGGACAGGGATCCCACGAGCAGTACTTC. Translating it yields CASSFPPGQGSHEQYF.